Shown below are 18 T cell receptor beta chains from a single sample sequenced in a study of T cells in Graves' hyperthyroidism and ophthalmopathy. Regions amplified from RNA transcripts were the TCR beta CDR3 regions. The TCR CDR3 first-round RT-PCR relied on the HTBI primer set. Using its own MiXCR run on the multiplex PCR reads, TCRdb lists one record per CDR3 protein. The sample shows hundreds of thousands of distinct CDR3 sequences, about 14% of them seen only once. The sequencing sample was made of blood. The receptors shown here come from a woman aged 50 to 65 with Graves' ophthalmopathy.

This chain joins TRBV28 and TRBJ2-5, with 13 bases fitting TRBD2. Germline V lookup: CDR1 MDHEN, CDR2 SYDVKM. The junction had 8 bases not matched to a gene; V was cut back by 6 bases and J by 4 bases. The CDR3 contains 16 residues. The CDR3 spells CASRMTSGRSLETQYF. The DNA for the CDR3 is TGTGCCAGCAGGATGACTAGCGGGAGGAGCTTAGAGACCCAGTACTTC.

This clonotype appeared many times. The rearrangement links TRBV28 to TRBJ2-1; 15 positions agree with TRBD2. V gave up 5 bases and J gave up 9 bases; unmatched junction bases: 5. This CDR3 has 15 amino acids. Germline lookup yields CDR1 MDHEN and CDR2 SYDVKM. The CDR3 DNA is TGTGCCAGCAGTCGGACTAGCGGGAGGGCCATTGAGCAGTTCTTC. Amino acids: CASSRTSGRAIEQFF.

In its sample, this clonotype was seen many times. The genes are TRBV3-1 and TRBJ2-7; 9 bases line up with TRBD2. Germline assignment: CDR1 LGHDT and CDR2 YNNKEL (reference sequence). The length of the CDR3 is 15 residues. V lost 1 base and J lost 5; bases outside the gene matches: 6. CDR3 DNA sequence: TGTGCCAGCAGCCAAGTCCTAGCGGGATTAGACGAGCAGTACTTC. Translation gives CASSQVLAGLDEQYF.

This clonotype showed up many times. DNA for the CDR3: TGTGCCAGCAGTTACCCCGGGGCAGGGTACGAGCAGTACTTC. As protein: CASSYPGAGYEQYF. The V gene is TRBV6-2 or TRBV6-3, the J gene TRBJ2-7; D may be TRBD1 or TRBD2 (5 bases each). V shed 2 bases and J shed 4 bases, with 12 bases lying between them. This CDR3 comprises 14 residues. CDR1 and CDR2 from the germline V gene are MNHEY and SVGEGT.

This clonotype was counted at least ten times. The rearrangement uses TRBV3-1 and TRBJ2-7; 11 nucleotides align to TRBD2. The V segment lost 2 bases and the J segment 2 bases; nucleotides outside the gene matches: 5. Germline-derived CDR1 and CDR2 are LGHDT and YNNKEL (reference sequence). The CDR3 contains 16 residues. The CDR3 protein is CASSQLGTSGPYEQYF. In DNA form, the CDR3 reads TGTGCCAGCAGCCAACTCGGGACTAGCGGCCCCTACGAGCAGTACTTC.

V usage is TRBV5-6 and J usage is TRBJ1-1; D is ambiguous. The CDR3 extends over 14 amino acids. Trimming shortened V by 1 base and J by 4 bases, and 11 bases separated the two germline ends. CDR1 and CDR2 from the germline V gene are SGHDT and YYEEEE. The CDR3 DNA sequence: TGTGCCAGCAGCTTGTATCGGATGGGCACTGAAGCTTTCTTT. This sequence encodes CASSLYRMGTEAFF.

The sample holds a few counts of this clonotype. The chain uses TRBV7-9 and TRBJ2-2; TRBD2 might be the D (6 bases). The V end lost 4 bases, the J end lost 3 bases, and 15 bases lay between the germline ends. The germline V gene has CDR1 SEHNR and CDR2 FQNEAQ (reference sequence). CDR3 length equals 16 residues. The DNA for the CDR3 is TGTGCCAGCAGCTCCGGGCGGGGAATGGACACCGGGGAGCTGTTTTTT. Its protein product is CASSSGRGMDTGELFF.

This clonotype came up many times. The chain uses TRBV20-1 and TRBJ2-1; 10 positions agree with TRBD2. This CDR3 has 15 residues. The germline gives CDR1 DFQATT, CDR2 SNEGSKA (reference sequence). V shed 5 bases, J shed 4 bases, and the junction held 8 bases outside the gene matches. CDR3 region: CSAATGTSVYNEQFF. CDR3 nucleotide sequence: TGCAGTGCTGCCACCGGGACTAGCGTTTACAATGAGCAGTTCTTC.

Many counts were recorded for this clonotype. The chain uses TRBV7-3 and TRBJ2-1; 14 bases are shared with TRBD2. Per germline, CDR1 SGHTA and CDR2 FQGTGA. V dropped 5 bases and J dropped 9; count of bases not matched to a gene: 9. This CDR3 comprises 16 residues. CDR3 loop: CASSQTSGRAGTEQFF. CDR3 DNA sequence: TGTGCCAGCAGCCAGACTAGCGGGAGGGCCGGGACTGAGCAGTTCTTC. Full variable domain (rest looked up from reference TRBV7-3 and TRBJ2-1): GAGVSQTPSNKVTEKGKYVELRCDPISGHTALYWYRQSLGQGPEFLIYFQGTGAADDSGLPNDRFFAVRPEGSVSTLKIQRTERGDSAVYLCASSQTSGRAGTEQFFGPGTRLTVL.

This clonotype was picked up many times. This chain links TRBV6-2 or TRBV6-3 with TRBJ2-1; D tentatively reads TRBD1 or TRBD2 (5 bases each). Trimming removed 6 bases from V and 5 bases from J, with 17 bases in between. Looked up from germline, CDR1 is MNHEY and CDR2 is SVGEGT. The CDR3 covers 15 residues. The CDR3 region is CASRFIGTAHNEQFF. CDR3 DNA: TGTGCCAGCAGATTCATCGGGACGGCCCACAATGAGCAGTTCTTC.

The chain is built from TRBV18 and TRBJ1-2; D may be TRBD1 (5 bases). This CDR3 has 13 amino acids. Trimming stripped 3 bases from V and 7 bases from J, with 12 bases between. CDR1 is KGHSH, CDR2 LQKENI, per germline. CDR3 in DNA: TGTGCCAGCTCACCGGACGGGGGTGGTGGCTACACCTTC. It codes for CASSPDGGGGYTF.

This rearrangement joins TRBV9 to TRBJ2-5; 10 bases are a match to TRBD2. Germline V CDR1 and CDR2: SGDLS, YYNGEE. This CDR3 spans 16 amino acids. With V trimmed by 5 bases and J by 5 bases, 12 bases remained unmatched. The chain's CDR3 is CASSGGGLASSETQYF. The CDR3 nucleotides read TGTGCCAGCAGTGGGGGGGGACTAGCGAGTTCGGAGACCCAGTACTTC.

This clonotype has a count of ten or more. The rearrangement uses TRBV5-1 and TRBJ1-1; possible D gene TRBD1, 6 bases. Germline V CDR1 and CDR2: SGHRS, YFSETQ. The CDR3 has 15 residues. Trimming pared 1 base from V and 1 base from J, leaving 11 bases between. This CDR3 is CASSLNTGTNTEAFF. CDR3 bases: TGCGCCAGCAGCTTGAACACAGGGACGAACACTGAAGCTTTCTTT.

This clonotype was seen at least ten times. The chain uses TRBV28 and TRBJ2-7; 9 nucleotides match TRBD1. CDR1 is MDHEN, CDR2 SYDVKM, per germline. J gave up 2 bases and V 4 bases, and 6 bases lay outside the gene matches. This CDR3 has 15 amino acids. CDR3 sequence (DNA): TGTGCCAGCAGTTATGGGGACAGGGTTGCCTACGAGCAGTACTTC. It yields the protein CASSYGDRVAYEQYF.

The chain uses TRBV7-2 and TRBJ2-1; 14 bases fit TRBD2. The germline V gene has CDR1 SGHTA and CDR2 FQGNSA. This CDR3 is built from 18 residues. V was pared by 2 bases and J by 6 bases, with 9 bases of the junction left unmatched. The CDR3 bases are TGTGCCAGCAGCTTAAGACTAGCGGGAGGGCGTGCCTGCAATGAGCAGTTCTTC. Its translation is CASSLRLAGGRACNEQFF.

As for this clonotype: A much larger clone is a single base away; this may be a read error. The chain carries TRBV6-5 and TRBJ2-7; 16 nucleotides match TRBD2. Germline loops: CDR1 MNHEY, CDR2 SVGAGI. The CDR3 has 20 residues. CDR3 coding DNA: TGTGCCAGCGGTTACGACGGAAGGGGACTAGCGGGAGGGAGCTCCTACGAGCAGTACTTC. It yields the protein CASGYDGRGLAGGSSYEQYF.

In this sample, this clonotype turned up many times. The chain is built from TRBV30 and TRBJ2-5; no reliable D call. Trimming stripped 5 bases from V and 2 bases from J, with 15 bases between. CDR3 length: 14 residues. Germline values: CDR1 GTSNPN, CDR2 SVGIG (reference sequence). CDR3 residues: CAWATYGPQETQYF. The DNA of the CDR3 is TGTGCCTGGGCTACGTATGGGCCACAAGAGACCCAGTACTTC.

This clonotype was recorded many times. J is TRBJ1-3 and V is TRBV28; a weak D match, TRBD1 (6 bases). CDR3 length: 17 residues. V gave up 5 bases and J gave up 0 bases, with 17 bases separating them. Germline loops: CDR1 MDHEN, CDR2 SYDVKM. The CDR3 region is CASSENTGSPSGNTIYF. DNA of the CDR3: TGTGCCAGCAGTGAAAATACAGGGAGCCCCTCTGGAAACACCATATATTTT.